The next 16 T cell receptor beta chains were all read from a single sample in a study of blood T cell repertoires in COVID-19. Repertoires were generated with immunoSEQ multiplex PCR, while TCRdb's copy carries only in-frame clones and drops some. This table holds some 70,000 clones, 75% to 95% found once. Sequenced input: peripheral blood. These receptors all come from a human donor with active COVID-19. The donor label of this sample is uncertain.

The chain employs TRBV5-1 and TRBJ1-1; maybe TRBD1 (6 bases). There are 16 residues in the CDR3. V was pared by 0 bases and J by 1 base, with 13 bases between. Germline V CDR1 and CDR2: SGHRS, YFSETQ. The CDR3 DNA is TGCGCCAGCAGCTTGGCGGTACGGGGGGCGAACACTGAAGCTTTCTTT. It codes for CASSLAVRGANTEAFF.

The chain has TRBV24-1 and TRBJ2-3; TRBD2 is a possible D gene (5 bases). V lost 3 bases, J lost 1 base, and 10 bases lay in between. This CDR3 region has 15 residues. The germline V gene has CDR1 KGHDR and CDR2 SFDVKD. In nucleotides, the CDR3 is TGTGCCACCAGTGATACCCGGACTGGCACAGATACGCAGTATTTT. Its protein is CATSDTRTGTDTQYF.

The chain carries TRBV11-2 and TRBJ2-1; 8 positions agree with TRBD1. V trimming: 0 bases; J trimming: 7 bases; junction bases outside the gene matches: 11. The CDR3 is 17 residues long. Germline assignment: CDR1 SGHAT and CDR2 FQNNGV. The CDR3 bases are TGTGCCAGCAGCTTAGATCTGAGGACAGGGAACCTTAATGAGCAGTTCTTC. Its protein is CASSLDLRTGNLNEQFF.

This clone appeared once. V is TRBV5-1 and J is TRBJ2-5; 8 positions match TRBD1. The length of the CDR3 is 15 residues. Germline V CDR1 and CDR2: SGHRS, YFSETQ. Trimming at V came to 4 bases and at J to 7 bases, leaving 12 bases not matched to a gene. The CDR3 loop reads CASSPDRVQEGTQYF. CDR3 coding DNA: TGCGCCAGCAGCCCGGACAGGGTTCAGGAGGGGACCCAGTACTTC.

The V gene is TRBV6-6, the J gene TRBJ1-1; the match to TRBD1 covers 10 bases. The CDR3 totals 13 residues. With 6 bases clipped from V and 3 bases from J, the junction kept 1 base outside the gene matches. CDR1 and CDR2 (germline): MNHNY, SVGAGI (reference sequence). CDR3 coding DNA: TGTGCCAGCAGGGGGACAGGGGACACTGAAGCTTTCTTT. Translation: CASRGTGDTEAFF.

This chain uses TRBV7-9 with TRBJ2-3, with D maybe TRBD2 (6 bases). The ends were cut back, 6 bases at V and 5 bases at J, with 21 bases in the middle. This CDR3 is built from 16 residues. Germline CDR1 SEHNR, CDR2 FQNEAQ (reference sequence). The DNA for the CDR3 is TGTGCCAGCAGAGACTCCGGGACTCCAGGAGAAGATACGCAGTATTTT. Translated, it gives CASRDSGTPGEDTQYF.

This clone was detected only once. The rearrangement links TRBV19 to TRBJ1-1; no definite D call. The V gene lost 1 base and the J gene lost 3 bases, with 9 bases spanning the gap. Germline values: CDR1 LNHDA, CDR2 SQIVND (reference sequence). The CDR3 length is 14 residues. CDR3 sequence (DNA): TGTGCCAGTAGTATAGTAGGAGAACACACTGAAGCTTTCTTT. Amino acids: CASSIVGEHTEAFF.

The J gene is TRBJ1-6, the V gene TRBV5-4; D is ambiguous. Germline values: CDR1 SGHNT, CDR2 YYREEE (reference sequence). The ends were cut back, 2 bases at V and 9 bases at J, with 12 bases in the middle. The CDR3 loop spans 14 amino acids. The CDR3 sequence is CASSLRGRSSPLHF. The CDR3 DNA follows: TGTGCCAGCAGCTTACGTGGTAGGAGTTCACCCCTCCACTTT.

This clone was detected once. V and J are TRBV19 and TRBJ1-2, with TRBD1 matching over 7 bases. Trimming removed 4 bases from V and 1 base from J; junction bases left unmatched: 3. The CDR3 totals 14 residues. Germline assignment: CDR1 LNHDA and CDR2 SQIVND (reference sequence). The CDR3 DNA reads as TGTGCCAGTAGTAGAGACAGGGTTAACTATGGCTACACCTTC. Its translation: CASSRDRVNYGYTF.

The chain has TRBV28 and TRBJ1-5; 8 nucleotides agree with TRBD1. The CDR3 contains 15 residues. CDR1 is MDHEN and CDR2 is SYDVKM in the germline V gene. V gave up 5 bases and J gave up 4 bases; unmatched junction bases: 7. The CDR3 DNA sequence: TGTGCCAGCAGTCATCGACAGGGGACAAATCAGCCCCAGCATTTT. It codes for CASSHRQGTNQPQHF.

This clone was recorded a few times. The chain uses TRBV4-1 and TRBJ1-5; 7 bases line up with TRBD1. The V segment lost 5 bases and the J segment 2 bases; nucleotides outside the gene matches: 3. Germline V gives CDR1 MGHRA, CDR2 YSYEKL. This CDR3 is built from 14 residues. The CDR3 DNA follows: TGCGCCAGCAGCATAGGACAGGGCAATCAGCCCCAGCATTTT. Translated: CASSIGQGNQPQHF.

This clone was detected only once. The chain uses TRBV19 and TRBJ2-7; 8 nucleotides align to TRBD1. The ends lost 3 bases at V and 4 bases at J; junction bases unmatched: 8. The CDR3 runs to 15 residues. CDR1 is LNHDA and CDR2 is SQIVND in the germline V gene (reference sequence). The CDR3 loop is CASSMGTGGRYEQYF. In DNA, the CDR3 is TGTGCCAGTAGTATGGGGACAGGCGGTCGGTACGAGCAGTACTTC.

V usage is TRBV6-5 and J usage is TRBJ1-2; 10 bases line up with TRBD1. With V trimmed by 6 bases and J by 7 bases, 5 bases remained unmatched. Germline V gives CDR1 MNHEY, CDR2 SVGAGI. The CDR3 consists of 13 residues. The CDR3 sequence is CASRTGGVGGYTF. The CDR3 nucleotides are TGTGCCAGCAGGACAGGGGGCGTAGGTGGCTACACCTTC.

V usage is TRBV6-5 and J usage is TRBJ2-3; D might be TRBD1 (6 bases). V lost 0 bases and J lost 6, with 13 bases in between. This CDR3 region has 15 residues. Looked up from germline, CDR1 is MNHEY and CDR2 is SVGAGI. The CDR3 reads CASSYSTGFKDTQYF. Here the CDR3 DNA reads TGTGCCAGCAGTTACTCGACAGGTTTTAAGGATACGCAGTATTTT.

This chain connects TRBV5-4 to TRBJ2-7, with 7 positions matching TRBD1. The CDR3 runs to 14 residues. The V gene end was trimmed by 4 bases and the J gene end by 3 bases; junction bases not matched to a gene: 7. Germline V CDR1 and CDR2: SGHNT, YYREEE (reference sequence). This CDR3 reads CASSAPGQYYEQYF. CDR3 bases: TGTGCCAGCAGCGCCCCGGGACAGTACTACGAGCAGTACTTC.

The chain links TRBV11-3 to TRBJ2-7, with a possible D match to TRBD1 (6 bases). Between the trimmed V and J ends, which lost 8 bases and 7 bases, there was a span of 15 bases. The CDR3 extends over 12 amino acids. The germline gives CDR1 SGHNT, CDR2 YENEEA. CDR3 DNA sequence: TGTGCCAGCCAAACAGGGTTGAGGGAGCAGTACTTC. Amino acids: CASQTGLREQYF.